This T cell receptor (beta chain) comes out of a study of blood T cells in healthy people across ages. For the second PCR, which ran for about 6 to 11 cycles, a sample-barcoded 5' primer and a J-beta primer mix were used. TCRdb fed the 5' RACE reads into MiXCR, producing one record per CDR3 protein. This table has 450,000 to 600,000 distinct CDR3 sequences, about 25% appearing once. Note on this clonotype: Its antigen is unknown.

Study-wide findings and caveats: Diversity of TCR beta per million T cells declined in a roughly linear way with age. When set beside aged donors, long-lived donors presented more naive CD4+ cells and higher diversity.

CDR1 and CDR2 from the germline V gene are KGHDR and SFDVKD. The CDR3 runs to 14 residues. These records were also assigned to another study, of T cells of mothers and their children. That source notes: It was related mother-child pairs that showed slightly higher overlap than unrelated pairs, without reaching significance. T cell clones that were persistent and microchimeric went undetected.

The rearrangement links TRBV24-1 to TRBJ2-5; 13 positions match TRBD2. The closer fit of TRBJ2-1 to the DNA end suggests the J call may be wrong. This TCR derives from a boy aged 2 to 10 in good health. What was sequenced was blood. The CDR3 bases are TGTGCCACCAGTGATGGACTAGCGGGAGATGAGCAGTTCTTC. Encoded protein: CATSDGLAGDEQFF.